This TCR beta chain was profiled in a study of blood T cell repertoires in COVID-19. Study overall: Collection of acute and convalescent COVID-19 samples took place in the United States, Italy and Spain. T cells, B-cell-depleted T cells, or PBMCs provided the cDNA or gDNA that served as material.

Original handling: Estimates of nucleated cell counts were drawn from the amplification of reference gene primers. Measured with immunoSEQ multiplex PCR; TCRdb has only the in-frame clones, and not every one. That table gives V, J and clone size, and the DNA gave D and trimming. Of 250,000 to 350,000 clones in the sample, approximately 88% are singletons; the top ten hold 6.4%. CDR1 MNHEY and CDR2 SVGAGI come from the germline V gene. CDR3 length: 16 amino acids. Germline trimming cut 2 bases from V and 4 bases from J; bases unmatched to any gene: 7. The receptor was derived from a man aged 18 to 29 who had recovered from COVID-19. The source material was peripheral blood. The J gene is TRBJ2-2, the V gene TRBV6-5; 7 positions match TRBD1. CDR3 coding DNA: TGTGCCAGCAGTTACGACAGGGTCGGTTTCACCGGGGAGCTGTTTTTT. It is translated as CASSYDRVGFTGELFF.